This T cell receptor beta chain was observed in a study of T cell repertoires in cytomegalovirus infection. Study as a whole: The study used recently identified HLA-C-restricted and well-studied HLA-B-restricted CMV epitopes. CMV infection plus the matching HLA type was flagged by public TCR beta signatures. Whole-study results and caveats: Dominating the ex vivo response were TCR beta clonotypes that were CMV-specific and HLA-C-restricted. Cumulative public TCR beta family frequency identified CMV carriers with the relevant HLA.

Deletions cut 5 bases from V and 0 bases from J, with 17 bases between. There are 17 residues in the CDR3. CDR1 and CDR2 (germline): SGHAT, FQNNGV. On this clonotype: Its antigen is unknown.

TCRdb re-called the reads through MiXCR, storing one row per CDR3 protein. The table records some 500,000 distinct CDR3 sequences, about 33% of them present only once. This chain joins TRBV11-2 and TRBJ1-3; D may be TRBD1 (6 bases). This receptor was identified in a human donor in good health (CMV status not recorded). Some clones in this sample may be carry-over from other donors' samples. Sequencing used cultured PBMCs, obtained from culture after CMV antigen stimulation. For the CDR3, the DNA is TGTGCCAGCAGCCCCCGGGAGGGGGGCCGCTCTGGAAACACCATATATTTT. Translating it yields CASSPREGGRSGNTIYF. Full variable domain (remainder filled in from reference TRBV11-2 and TRBJ1-3): EAGVAQSPRYKIIEKRQSVAFWCNPISGHATLYWYQQILGQGPKLLIQFQNNGVVDDSQLPKDRFSAERLKGVDSTLKIQPAKLEDSAVYLCASSPREGGRSGNTIYFGEGSWLTVV.